What follows are 18 T cell receptor beta chains derived from one specimen sequenced in a study of shared clonotypes between healthy human individuals. The data were produced by immunoSEQ multiplex PCR, yet TCRdb's version contains in-frame clones alone and is incomplete. The table has approximately 110,000 clones, about 72% seen once; the top ten hold roughly 22%. The sequenced sample was memory CD8+ T cells sorted from blood. Subset defined: CD45RO+ cells pooled with CCR7-negative TemRA cells. The receptors were sampled from a woman in her thirties in good health.

The table lists this clone with a count of one. This CDR3 is CASSQDRFRRLQGTGNTIYF. The DNA of the CDR3 is TGCGCCAGCAGCCAAGATAGGTTTCGTCGTTTGCAGGGCACTGGAAACACCATATATTTT. The chain carries TRBV4-1 and TRBJ1-3, with TRBD1 as a possible D gene (5 bases). Germline CDR1 reads MGHRA; CDR2 reads YSYEKL. V lost 0 bases and J lost 2, with 23 bases in between. The CDR3 has 20 residues.

This clone has only a few counts. The V gene is TRBV5-4, the J gene TRBJ2-3; the match to TRBD2 covers 11 bases. J gave up 9 bases and V 4 bases, and 16 bases lay outside the gene matches. The CDR3 is made up of 17 amino acids. The V gene's germline CDR1 is SGHNT and CDR2 YYREEE (reference sequence). The CDR3: CASSPGVVGLAGGTQYF. CDR3 DNA: TGTGCCAGCAGCCCGGGTGTGGTAGGCCTAGCGGGAGGCACGCAGTATTTT.

This clone was observed a handful of times. The chain joins TRBV5-5 to TRBJ2-1; 7 bases match TRBD2. Germline CDR1 and CDR2: SGHKS and YYEKEE (reference sequence). Unmatched junction bases numbered 4, after V lost 0 bases and J lost 4 bases. CDR3 length: 15 residues. CDR3 in amino acids: CASSLEASGYNEQFF. In DNA form, the CDR3 reads TGTGCCAGCAGCTTGGAGGCTAGCGGTTACAATGAGCAGTTCTTC.

V and J are TRBV14 and TRBJ2-5; 11 nucleotides agree with TRBD2. The length of the CDR3 is 18 residues. The J segment lost 2 bases and the V segment lost 1 base, leaving 9 bases of the junction unmatched. Germline V lookup: CDR1 SGHDN, CDR2 FVKESK. This chain's CDR3 is CASSQGSGTSGQQETQYF. CDR3 nucleotides: TGTGCCAGCAGCCAAGGGTCCGGGACTAGCGGCCAGCAAGAGACCCAGTACTTC.

This clone is a singleton in its sample. This CDR3 is also generated by other DNA sequences in the sample. The CDR3 loop reads CASTTYNEQFF. In nucleotides, the CDR3 is TGTGCCAGCACGACGTACAATGAGCAGTTCTTC. This chain connects TRBV28 to TRBJ2-1; D is uncertain. The CDR3 has 11 residues. Looked up from germline, CDR1 is MDHEN and CDR2 is SYDVKM. The ends were cut back, 7 bases at V and 4 bases at J, with 5 bases in the middle.

This chain connects TRBV6-6 to TRBJ2-7; 8 bases map to TRBD1. The CDR3 has 14 residues. Germline values: CDR1 MNHNY, CDR2 SVGAGI (reference sequence). The ends lost 7 bases at V and 5 bases at J; junction bases unmatched: 10. The CDR3 DNA reads TGTGCCAGCACCCCGGGACAGGAGAGCCACGAGCAGTACTTC. Translating it yields CASTPGQESHEQYF.

The chain employs TRBV4-2 and TRBJ2-5; no firm D call. Trimming removed 1 base from V and 4 bases from J, with 4 bases in between. The CDR3 runs 12 residues. The germline V gene encodes CDR1 LGHNA and CDR2 YNFKEQ. CDR3 DNA sequence: TGTGCCAGCAGCCAAGTCACAGAGACCCAGTACTTC. This sequence encodes CASSQVTETQYF.

This sequence joins TRBV7-6 and TRBJ2-5; no definite D call. Germline V lookup: CDR1 SGHVS, CDR2 FNYEAQ. V gave up 0 bases and J gave up 1 base, with 12 bases separating them. This CDR3 has 16 amino acids. CDR3 residues: CASSLAARSSQETQYF. The CDR3 coding sequence is TGTGCCAGCAGCTTAGCGGCACGTAGCAGCCAAGAGACCCAGTACTTC.

This clone was counted a few times. The V and J genes are TRBV28 and TRBJ1-2; D call uncertain. V lost 6 bases and J lost 5, with 7 bases in between. The V gene's germline CDR1 is MDHEN and CDR2 SYDVKM. The CDR3 is 11 residues long. This CDR3 is CASSSHYGYTF. The DNA of the CDR3 is TGTGCCAGCAGCTCCCATTATGGCTACACCTTC.

This clone has only a few counts. This chain connects TRBV10-3 to TRBJ2-7, with TRBD1 matching over 7 bases. Looked up from germline, CDR1 is ENHRY and CDR2 is SYGVKD. Unmatched junction bases numbered 8, after V lost 9 bases and J lost 9 bases. The CDR3 has 11 residues. CDR3 nucleotide sequence: TGTGCCATAGAGGGACAGTTGGGGCAGTACTTC. Protein: CAIEGQLGQYF.

The rearrangement uses TRBV28 and TRBJ1-2; D may be TRBD1 (6 bases). V was trimmed by 4 bases and J by 0 bases, leaving 15 bases between them. This CDR3 is 16 amino acids long. Germline V gene sequence: CDR1 MDHEN, CDR2 SYDVKM. The CDR3 DNA reads TGTGCCAGCAGTTCATGGGGGGCTTTCCCTAACTATGGCTACACCTTC. It translates to CASSSWGAFPNYGYTF.

The chain combines TRBV5-1 with TRBJ2-5; D is ambiguous. Germline CDR1 SGHRS, CDR2 YFSETQ. The CDR3 totals 11 residues. The V and J ends lost 4 bases and 6 bases respectively, with 7 bases between them. CDR3 sequence (DNA): TGCGCCAGCAGCCTGGAAAAGACCCAGTACTTC. It specifies CASSLEKTQYF.

This sequence joins TRBV11-2 and TRBJ2-7; TRBD2 matches 7 bases. Germline V lookup: CDR1 SGHAT, CDR2 FQNNGV. The CDR3 is made up of 16 amino acids. Germline trimming cut 5 bases from V and 2 bases from J; bases unmatched to any gene: 12. The CDR3 nucleotides read TGTGCCAGCAGCCAAGAAGGGGCGGGAGATCCCTACGAGCAGTACTTC. Amino acids: CASSQEGAGDPYEQYF.

The chain uses TRBV25-1 and TRBJ2-2; TRBD1 aligns across 9 bases. CDR3 length: 15 amino acids. Germline V lookup: CDR1 MGHDK, CDR2 SYGVNS. Unmatched junction bases numbered 7, after V lost 7 bases and J lost 4 bases. The CDR3 nucleotides read TGTGCCAGCACCTCGCAGACAGGGGGCACCGGGGAGCTGTTTTTT. Translating it yields CASTSQTGGTGELFF.

With respect to this clone: The same CDR3 can be traced to other DNA sequences in this sample. The V gene is TRBV19, the J gene TRBJ1-5; 8 positions agree with TRBD1. This CDR3 comprises 13 residues. Losses at the gene ends were 6 bases for V and 5 bases for J; bases not matched to a gene: 3. CDR1 is LNHDA and CDR2 is SQIVND in the germline V gene (reference sequence). In DNA form, the CDR3 reads TGTGCCAGTAGCATGGACAGGGATCAGCCCCAGCATTTT. It is translated as CASSMDRDQPQHF.

The chain uses TRBV4-2 and TRBJ1-1, with D perhaps matching TRBD1 (5 bases). Germline CDR1 reads LGHNA; CDR2 reads YNFKEQ. V was trimmed by 0 bases and J by 7 bases, leaving 9 bases between them. The CDR3 spans 13 residues. The DNA of the CDR3 is TGTGCCAGCAGCCAAGATACCGGGGGTGAAGCTTTCTTT. Protein sequence: CASSQDTGGEAFF.

This clone was counted once. The rearrangement links TRBV9 to TRBJ2-7, with 9 bases identical to TRBD1. Trimming cost V 5 bases and J 5 bases; bases outside gene matches: 14. This CDR3 has 16 residues. The germline V gene encodes CDR1 SGDLS and CDR2 YYNGEE. In DNA form, the CDR3 reads TGTGCCAGCAGTGCCGAAACCGGGACAGGGAGCGACGAGCAGTACTTC. Amino acids: CASSAETGTGSDEQYF. The complete variable domain, with remaining parts taken from reference TRBV9 and TRBJ2-7, reads DSGVTQTPKHLITATGQRVTLRCSPRSGDLSVYWYQQSLDQGLQFLIQYYNGEERAKGNILERFSAQQFPDLHSELNLSSLELGDSALYFCASSAETGTGSDEQYFGPGTRLTVT.

This clone turned up a few times. The V and J genes are TRBV13 and TRBJ2-7; D perhaps matches TRBD2 (5 bases). The V end lost 4 bases, the J end lost 6 bases, and 13 bases lay between the germline ends. The CDR3 loop spans 13 amino acids. The V gene's germline CDR1 is PRHDT and CDR2 FYEKMQ (reference sequence). The CDR3 region is CASSSRAAGEQYF. DNA for the CDR3: TGTGCCAGCAGCTCCCGGGCGGCGGGCGAGCAGTACTTC.